The clone carrying this T cell receptor beta chain was seen repeatedly, ten times or more. What it recognizes is unknown. Time point meaning: persistent/refractory GD, antithyroid drugs over 5 years with positive TRAb. PBMCs provided the RNA from which the TCR library was made. A peripheral blood sample, 7 to 9.5 milliliters in volume, was drawn into EDTA tubes. According to the study, TCR beta libraries were built with iRepertoire HTBI primers and CDR3-region Arm-PCR. TCRdb passed the multiplex PCR reads through MiXCR, listing each CDR3 protein once. The profile covers more than 350,000 distinct CDR3 sequences, with 21% appearing a single time and approximately 14% taken by the ten largest. This sample stems from a study of regulatory T cells in long-lasting Graves disease. As for the study in general: A definition of persistent Graves' disease required over 5 years of antithyroid drugs plus positive TSH receptor antibodies. General observations from the study: Persistent disease favored TRBV28, TRBJ1-2 and TRBJ2-5.

Germline CDR1 reads GTSNPN; CDR2 reads SVGIG (reference sequence). Trimming shortened V by 0 bases and J by 13 bases, and 19 bases separated the two germline ends. The CDR3 contains 13 residues. The J gene is TRBJ2-7, the V gene TRBV30; no clear D gene. The receptor was isolated from a female donor with Graves disease. The sequences come from peripheral blood mononuclear cells (PBMCs), collected when the disease was refractory, from a patient treated with antithyroid drugs. CDR3 nucleotide sequence: TGTGCCTGGAGTGTACGAGAGAGTAGTGAAAGTTACTTC. Residues: CAWSVRESSESYF.